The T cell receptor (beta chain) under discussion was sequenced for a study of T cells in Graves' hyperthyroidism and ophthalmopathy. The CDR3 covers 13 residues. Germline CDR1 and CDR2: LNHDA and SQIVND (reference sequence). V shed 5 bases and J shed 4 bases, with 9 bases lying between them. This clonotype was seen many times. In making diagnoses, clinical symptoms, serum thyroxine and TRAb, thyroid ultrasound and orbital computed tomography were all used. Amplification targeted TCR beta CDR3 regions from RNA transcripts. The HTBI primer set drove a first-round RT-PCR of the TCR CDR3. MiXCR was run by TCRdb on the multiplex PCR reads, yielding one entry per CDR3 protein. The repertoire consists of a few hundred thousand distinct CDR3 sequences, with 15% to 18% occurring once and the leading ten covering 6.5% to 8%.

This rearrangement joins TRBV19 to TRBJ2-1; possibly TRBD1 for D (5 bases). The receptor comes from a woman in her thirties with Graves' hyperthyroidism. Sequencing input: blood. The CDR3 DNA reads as TGTGCCAGTAGTTCTAGGGGATACAATGAGCAGTTCTTC. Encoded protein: CASSSRGYNEQFF.